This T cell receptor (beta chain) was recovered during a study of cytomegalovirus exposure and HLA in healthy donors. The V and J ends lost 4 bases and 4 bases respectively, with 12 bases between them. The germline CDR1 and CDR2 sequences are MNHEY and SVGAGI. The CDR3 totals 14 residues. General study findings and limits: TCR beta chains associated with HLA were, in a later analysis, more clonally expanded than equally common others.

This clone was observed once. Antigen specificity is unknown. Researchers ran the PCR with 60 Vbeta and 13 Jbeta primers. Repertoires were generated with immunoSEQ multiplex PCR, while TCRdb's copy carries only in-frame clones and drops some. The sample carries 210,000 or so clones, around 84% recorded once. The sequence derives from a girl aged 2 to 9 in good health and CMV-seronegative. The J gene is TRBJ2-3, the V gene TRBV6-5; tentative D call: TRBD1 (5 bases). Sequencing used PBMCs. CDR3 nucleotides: TGTGCCAGCAGTTTCCAGGGTGGGGCAGATACGCAGTATTTT. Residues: CASSFQGGADTQYF.